This TCR beta chain was sequenced in a study of blood T cell repertoires in COVID-19. Study-wide background: Sources were T cells, B-cell-depleted T cells, or PBMCs; the material itself was cDNA or gDNA.

V dropped 6 bases and J dropped 10 bases, with 22 bases sitting between them. CDR1 is LGHNA and CDR2 is YSLEER in the germline V gene. CDR3 length: 15 residues. The repertoire was sequenced with immunoSEQ multiplex PCR; TCRdb's copy has only in-frame clones and lacks some. The table shows 60,000 to 85,000 clones, with approximately 86% occurring only once. V gene TRBV4-3 combines with J gene TRBJ2-1; D possibly corresponds to TRBD1 (6 bases). Sequenced input: peripheral blood. The TCR was taken from a human donor in a cohort sampled during active COVID-19. CDR3 residues: CASSLDRLSYREQFF. In DNA form, the CDR3 reads TGCGCCAGCAGTCTCGACAGGCTCTCTTACCGGGAGCAGTTCTTC.